The 28 T cell receptor beta chains given below trace back to one sample, sequenced in a study of OX40 agonist ivuxolimab in advanced cancers. The library was made by the immunoSEQ multiplex PCR assay. What TCRdb holds here is the immuneACCESS table cut down to in-frame rearrangements. Part of the clones is not present; checked against another copy, under half of the missing clones reflect an unresolved V gene, and the others are unexplained. This sample is represented by 66,000 or so clones; more than 60% of them were singletons. Jointly, the top ten make up 1.6% of the sample. The material was CD4+ or CD8+ T cells sorted from blood, obtained in a trial of the OX40 agonist ivuxolimab. Receptors originate from an adult with an advanced solid tumor such as melanoma, head and neck, liver or kidney cancer.

This chain connects TRBV7-6 to TRBJ2-7; D is ambiguous. Germline CDR1 is SGHVS and CDR2 is FNYEAQ. CDR3 length: 11 residues. V was cut by 5 bases and J by 7 bases, with 9 bases left in between. The chain's CDR3 is CASSALGEQYF. The CDR3 DNA is TGTGCCAGCAGCGCCCTGGGGGAGCAGTACTTC.

This chain connects TRBV28 to TRBJ2-7; TRBD1 agrees at 8 bases. Germline V gene lookup returns CDR1 MDHEN and CDR2 SYDVKM. The CDR3 extends over 14 amino acids. J lost 0 bases, V lost 8 bases, and 6 bases had no gene match. CDR3 loop: CASLKTGGSYEQYF. The CDR3 region has the DNA TGTGCCAGCCTAAAAACAGGGGGCTCCTACGAGCAGTACTTC.

The genes are TRBV4-2 and TRBJ2-7; no definite D call. Trimming cost V 0 bases and J 7 bases, with 16 bases left between them. Germline V gene data show CDR1 as LGHNA and CDR2 as YNFKEQ. This CDR3 spans 15 amino acids. CDR3 coding DNA: TGTGCCAGCAGCCAAGATCGTCAGCCCCCAGGAGAGCAGTACTTC. Protein sequence: CASSQDRQPPGEQYF.

The chain recombines TRBV2 with TRBJ2-7; no clear D. V lost 7 bases to trimming and J lost 3 bases, with 13 bases between them. The CDR3 totals 13 residues. CDR1 and CDR2 (germline): SNHLY, FYNNEI. CDR3 sequence (DNA): TGTGCCAGCAAGGCCCTCGGATTCTACGAGCAGTACTTC. Protein: CASKALGFYEQYF.

The chain is built from TRBV6-1 and TRBJ2-7; 11 nucleotides agree with TRBD2. Per germline, CDR1 MNHNS and CDR2 SASEGT. The CDR3 contains 18 residues. Germline trimming cut 2 bases from V and 2 bases from J; bases unmatched to any gene: 11. The CDR3 bases are TGTGCCAGCAGTGAATTTGGTAGCGGGGGGGCTTTCGCCTACGAGCAGTACTTC. Residues: CASSEFGSGGAFAYEQYF.

J is TRBJ2-7 and V is TRBV10-2; maybe TRBD2 (6 bases). Between the trimmed V and J ends, which lost 4 bases and 0 bases, there was a span of 16 bases. CDR1 is WSHSY and CDR2 is SAAADI in the germline V gene. The CDR3 length is 16 residues. The CDR3 protein is CASSALLGLASYEQYF. CDR3 nucleotide sequence: TGCGCCAGCAGTGCGTTATTGGGACTTGCCTCCTACGAGCAGTACTTC.

The gene calls are TRBV19 and TRBJ1-1; no reliable D call. CDR3 size: 14 residues. Trimming cost V 10 bases and J 3 bases, with 18 bases left between them. Germline values: CDR1 LNHDA, CDR2 SQIVND (reference sequence). CDR3 sequence reads: CATSQTGSDTEAFF. The CDR3 region has the DNA TGTGCCACTTCACAAACCGGGTCGGACACTGAAGCTTTCTTT.

The V call is TRBV6-5, the J call TRBJ1-5; D call uncertain. Germline values: CDR1 MNHEY, CDR2 SVGAGI. V lost 0 bases, J lost 0 bases, and 9 bases lay in between. The CDR3 totals 16 residues. The CDR3 sequence: CASSYSGVNSNQPQHF. CDR3 DNA: TGTGCCAGCAGTTACTCGGGAGTTAATAGCAATCAGCCCCAGCATTTT.

The CDR3: CAWSAGGASYEQYF. The CDR3, as DNA: TGTGCCTGGAGTGCCGGGGGGGCATCCTACGAGCAGTACTTC. This chain uses TRBV30 with TRBJ2-7; 8 bases line up with TRBD2. V was pared by 1 base and J by 1 base, with 3 bases of the junction left unmatched. The CDR3 runs 14 residues. The germline CDR1 and CDR2 sequences are GTSNPN and SVGIG (reference sequence).

This clone was found once. This sequence joins TRBV4-1 and TRBJ2-3; either TRBD1 or TRBD2 may fit D (5 bases each). CDR3 length: 17 residues. Germline values: CDR1 MGHRA, CDR2 YSYEKL. Trimming removed 0 bases from V and 1 base from J, with 14 bases in between. This CDR3 reads CASSQEGRLAGTDTQYF. CDR3 bases: TGCGCCAGCAGCCAAGAGGGACGATTAGCAGGCACAGATACGCAGTATTTT.

This clone came up once. V is TRBV6-6 and J is TRBJ2-1; 7 bases fit TRBD2. The CDR3 sequence is 15 residues long. Germline trimming cut 0 bases from V and 4 bases from J; bases unmatched to any gene: 3. CDR1 is MNHNY and CDR2 is SVGAGI in the germline V gene (reference sequence). The CDR3 loop is CASSYSSGGYNEQFF. CDR3 nucleotide sequence: TGTGCCAGCAGTTACTCTTCCGGGGGGTACAATGAGCAGTTCTTC.

The chain uses TRBV7-9 and TRBJ2-3; D is undetermined. Trimming removed 5 bases from V and 1 base from J, with 7 bases in between. The length of the CDR3 is 13 residues. CDR1 and CDR2 (germline): SEHNR, FQNEAQ (reference sequence). CDR3 nucleotide sequence: TGTGCCAGCAGCCCTTCCGGCACAGATACGCAGTATTTT. Amino acid sequence: CASSPSGTDTQYF.

The CDR3 loop is CASSLYTEAFF. DNA of the CDR3: TGTGCCAGTAGTCTGTACACTGAAGCTTTCTTT. The rearrangement joins TRBV19 to TRBJ1-1; D gene ambiguous. The V end was cut by 5 bases, the J end by 3 bases, with 4 bases between. This CDR3 region has 11 residues. Germline values: CDR1 LNHDA, CDR2 SQIVND (reference sequence). The full variable domain, completed using reference TRBV19 and TRBJ1-1, is DGGITQSPKYLFRKEGQNVTLSCEQNLNHDAMYWYRQDPGQGLRLIYYSQIVNDFQKGDIAEGYSVSREKKESFPLTVTSAQKNPTAFYLCASSLYTEAFFGQGTRLTVV.

The chain has TRBV11-3 and TRBJ2-7, with D uncertain. The V gene's germline CDR1 is SGHNT and CDR2 YENEEA. Trimming took 5 bases from V and 1 from J, leaving 12 bases between them. This CDR3 is 14 amino acids long. The CDR3 nucleotides read TGTGCCAGCAGCCAGAACTCCCTTTCCTACGAGCAGTACTTC. Protein sequence: CASSQNSLSYEQYF.

The rearrangement links TRBV4-1 to TRBJ1-5; 8 bases align to TRBD1. With V trimmed by 1 base and J by 6 bases, 5 bases remained unmatched. Germline V CDR1 and CDR2: MGHRA, YSYEKL. This CDR3 is 15 amino acids long. The CDR3 region has the DNA TGCGCCAGCAGCCAAGGGCAGGGGGCTGGTCAGCCCCAGCATTTT. This encodes CASSQGQGAGQPQHF.

The chain joins TRBV6-6 to TRBJ1-2; D is undetermined. Deletions cut 6 bases from V and 4 bases from J, with 12 bases between. Germline assignment: CDR1 MNHNY and CDR2 SVGAGI (reference sequence). The CDR3 covers 13 residues. CDR3: CASSPQLFYGYTF. The CDR3 nucleotides are TGTGCCAGCAGCCCCCAGTTGTTCTATGGCTACACCTTC.

The chain carries TRBV6-5 and TRBJ1-1; 7 bases match TRBD1. There are 13 residues in the CDR3. The germline V gene encodes CDR1 MNHEY and CDR2 SVGAGI. Trimming cost V 10 bases and J 4 bases; bases outside gene matches: 9. CDR3 region: CATKTGFSTEAFF. DNA of the CDR3: TGTGCCACCAAGACAGGGTTTTCCACTGAAGCTTTCTTT.

This clone came up a few times. V is TRBV19 and J is TRBJ2-3, with unresolved D. The V end lost 4 bases, the J end lost 0 bases, and 5 bases lay between the germline ends. Germline CDR1 reads LNHDA; CDR2 reads SQIVND (reference sequence). The CDR3 spans 13 residues. CDR3 in DNA: TGTGCCAGTAGTACTTCTAGCACAGATACGCAGTATTTT. Amino acids: CASSTSSTDTQYF.

The rearrangement links TRBV6-1 to TRBJ2-7, with D unclear. This CDR3 is 15 amino acids long. Trimming pared 8 bases from V and 0 bases from J, leaving 17 bases between. Germline CDR1 MNHNS, CDR2 SASEGT. The CDR3 here is CASYSKWAASYEQYF. In nucleotides, the CDR3 is TGTGCCAGCTACTCAAAGTGGGCGGCCTCCTACGAGCAGTACTTC.

The chain has TRBV7-3 and TRBJ1-2; unclear D gene. Germline CDR1 is SGHTA and CDR2 is FQGTGA. The ends were cut back, 4 bases at V and 4 bases at J, with 10 bases in the middle. CDR3 length equals 13 residues. CDR3 protein: CASSSGRGYGYTF. CDR3 DNA: TGTGCCAGCAGCTCTGGACGGGGCTATGGCTACACCTTC.

This clone showed up just a few times. The rearrangement links TRBV30 to TRBJ1-5, with D possibly TRBD1 on 6 matching bases. CDR1 is GTSNPN, CDR2 SVGIG, per germline (reference sequence). The CDR3 has 13 residues. Between the trimmed V and J ends, which lost 8 bases and 7 bases, there was a span of 18 bases. The chain's CDR3 is CAGGQPGAQPQHF. CDR3 sequence (DNA): TGTGCCGGGGGACAACCGGGCGCCCAGCCCCAGCATTTT.

The CDR3 DNA reads TGTGCCAGCAGCCGGTCTAGCGGGAGGGCTATGGTAGATACGCAGTATTTT. This sequence encodes CASSRSSGRAMVDTQYF. The gene calls are TRBV9 and TRBJ2-3; 12 nucleotides line up with TRBD2. Germline trimming cut 4 bases from V and 5 bases from J; bases unmatched to any gene: 11. CDR1 is SGDLS, CDR2 YYNGEE, per germline. The CDR3 is made up of 17 amino acids.

The chain uses TRBV7-9 and TRBJ2-5, with D hard to call. The CDR3 consists of 12 residues. Germline V gene sequence: CDR1 SEHNR, CDR2 FQNEAQ (reference sequence). Trimming shortened V by 3 bases and J by 1 base, and 3 bases separated the two germline ends. Here the CDR3 reads CASSLGQETQYF. The CDR3 bases are TGTGCCAGCAGCTTGGGCCAAGAGACCCAGTACTTC.

This clone is medium-sized within its sample. The chain combines TRBV30 with TRBJ1-3; possible D gene TRBD1, 5 bases. This CDR3 spans 12 amino acids. Germline values: CDR1 GTSNPN, CDR2 SVGIG (reference sequence). CDR3 DNA: TGTGGTGGGGCGCCCTCTGGAAACACCATATATTTT. It specifies CGGAPSGNTIYF.

The J gene is TRBJ2-2, the V gene TRBV6-5; 8 nucleotides agree with TRBD2. This CDR3 spans 15 amino acids. From germline, CDR1 is MNHEY and CDR2 SVGAGI. Unmatched junction bases numbered 7, after V lost 6 bases and J lost 4 bases. CDR3 region: CASSSLAGGTGELFF. In DNA form, the CDR3 reads TGTGCCAGCAGCTCTCTAGCGGGTGGCACCGGGGAGCTGTTTTTT.

The chain carries TRBV2 and TRBJ2-5; 9 bases line up with TRBD2. With V trimmed by 2 bases and J by 2 bases, 9 bases remained unmatched. CDR3 length equals 17 residues. CDR1 is SNHLY and CDR2 is FYNNEI in the germline V gene. Here the CDR3 DNA reads TGTGCCAGCAGTGAAAATAGCGGGGGTACAATTCAAGAGACCCAGTACTTC. Translated: CASSENSGGTIQETQYF. The full variable domain, its missing parts supplied by reference TRBV2 and TRBJ2-5, is EPEVTQTPSHQVTQMGQEVILRCVPISNHLYFYWYRQILGQKVEFLVSFYNNEISEKSEIFDDQFSVERPDGSNFTLKIRSTKLEDSAMYFCASSENSGGTIQETQYFGPGTRLLVL.

The chain couples TRBV19 to TRBJ2-6; D may be TRBD2 (6 bases). The germline gives CDR1 LNHDA, CDR2 SQIVND (reference sequence). CDR3 length: 16 residues. Trimming removed 6 bases from V and 4 bases from J, with 16 bases in between. The CDR3 bases are TGTGCCAGTAGCAAATCGGGGGTTTCCGGGGCCAACGTCCTGACTTTC. This encodes CASSKSGVSGANVLTF.

The chain has TRBV19 and TRBJ2-1, with 8 bases aligning to TRBD1. The CDR3 loop spans 16 amino acids. Germline lookup yields CDR1 LNHDA and CDR2 SQIVND (reference sequence). J gave up 0 bases and V 4 bases, and 5 bases lay outside the gene matches. In nucleotides, the CDR3 is TGTGCCAGTAGTACCACAGGACAGGGCTCCTACAATGAGCAGTTCTTC. Protein sequence: CASSTTGQGSYNEQFF. Filled out from reference TRBV19 and TRBJ2-1, the complete variable domain reads DGGITQSPKYLFRKEGQNVTLSCEQNLNHDAMYWYRQDPGQGLRLIYYSQIVNDFQKGDIAEGYSVSREKKESFPLTVTSAQKNPTAFYLCASSTTGQGSYNEQFFGPGTRLTVL.